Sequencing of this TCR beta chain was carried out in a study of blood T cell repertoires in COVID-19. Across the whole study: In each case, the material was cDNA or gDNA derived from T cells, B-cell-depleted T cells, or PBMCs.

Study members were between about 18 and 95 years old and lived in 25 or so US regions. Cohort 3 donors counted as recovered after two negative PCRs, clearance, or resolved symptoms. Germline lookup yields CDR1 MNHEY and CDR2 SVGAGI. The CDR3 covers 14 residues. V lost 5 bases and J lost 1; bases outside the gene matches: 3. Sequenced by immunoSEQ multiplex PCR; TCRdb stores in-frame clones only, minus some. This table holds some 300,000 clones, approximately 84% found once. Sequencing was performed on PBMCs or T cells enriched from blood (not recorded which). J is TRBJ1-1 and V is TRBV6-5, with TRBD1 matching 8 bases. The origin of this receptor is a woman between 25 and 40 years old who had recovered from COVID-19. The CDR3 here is CASSTGTGNTEAFF. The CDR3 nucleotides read TGTGCCAGCAGTACCGGGACAGGGAACACTGAAGCTTTCTTT.